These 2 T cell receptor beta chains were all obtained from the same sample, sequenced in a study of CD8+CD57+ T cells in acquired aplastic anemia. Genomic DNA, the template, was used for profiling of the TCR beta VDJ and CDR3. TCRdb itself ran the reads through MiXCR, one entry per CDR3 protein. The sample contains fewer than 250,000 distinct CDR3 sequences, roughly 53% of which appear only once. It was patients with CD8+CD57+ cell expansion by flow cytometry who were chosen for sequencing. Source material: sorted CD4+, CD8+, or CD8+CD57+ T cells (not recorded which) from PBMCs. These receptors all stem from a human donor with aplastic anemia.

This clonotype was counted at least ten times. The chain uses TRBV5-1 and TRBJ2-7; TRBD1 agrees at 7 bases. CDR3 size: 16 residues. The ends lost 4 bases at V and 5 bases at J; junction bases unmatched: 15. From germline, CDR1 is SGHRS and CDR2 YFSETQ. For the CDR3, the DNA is TGCGCCAGCAGCACGACAGGGAACCCATTAGGGCACGAGCAGTACTTC. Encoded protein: CASSTTGNPLGHEQYF.

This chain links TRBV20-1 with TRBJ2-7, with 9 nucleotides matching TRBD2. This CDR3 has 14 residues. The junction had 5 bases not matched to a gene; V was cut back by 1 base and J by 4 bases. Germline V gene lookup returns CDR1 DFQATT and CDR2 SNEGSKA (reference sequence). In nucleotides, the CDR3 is TGCAGTGCTAGAGTATCTAGCGGGGAGTACGAGCAGTACTTC. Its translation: CSARVSSGEYEQYF.